The 12 T cell receptor beta chains below all came from one sample that was sequenced in a study of T cell responses to AZD1222 COVID-19 vaccine. Measured with immunoSEQ multiplex PCR; TCRdb has only the in-frame clones, and not every one. The sample yields 77,000 or so clones, around 90% seen once. This sample comprised peripheral blood, obtained 28 days after the second AZD1222 dose. The receptors were gathered from an adult who received the AZD1222 COVID-19 vaccine.

The table lists this clone with a count of one. The chain carries TRBV28 and TRBJ1-2, with 7 nucleotides matching TRBD1. The CDR3 totals 12 residues. Germline V gene sequence: CDR1 MDHEN, CDR2 SYDVKM. Trimming cost V 7 bases and J 6 bases; bases outside gene matches: 5. CDR3 loop: CASTTGVDGYTF. In DNA form, the CDR3 reads TGTGCCAGCACCACAGGGGTAGATGGCTACACCTTC.

The rearrangement uses TRBV30 and TRBJ1-5, with D hard to call. With 0 bases removed from V and 3 bases from J, the gap between germline ends came to 9 bases. Per germline, CDR1 GTSNPN and CDR2 SVGIG (reference sequence). The CDR3 covers 14 residues. The chain's CDR3 is CAWSVGSDNQPQHF. As DNA, the CDR3 is TGTGCCTGGAGTGTCGGAAGTGACAATCAGCCCCAGCATTTT.

The V and J genes are TRBV6-2 or TRBV6-3 and TRBJ1-1; D remains unclear. Germline V gene data show CDR1 as MNHEY and CDR2 as SVGEGT. The CDR3 spans 11 residues. The V gene lost 4 bases and the J gene lost 9 bases, with 9 bases spanning the gap. CDR3 residues: CASSSNKQAFF. CDR3 nucleotides: TGTGCCAGCAGTTCCAACAAGCAAGCTTTCTTT.

The J gene is TRBJ2-3, the V gene TRBV7-8; D gene unclear. The CDR3 is 14 amino acids. Germline V CDR1 and CDR2: SGHVS, FQNEAQ. V was pared by 2 bases and J by 9 bases, with 15 bases between. CDR3 protein: CASSLSEVERTQYF. CDR3 sequence (DNA): TGTGCCAGCAGCTTATCTGAGGTTGAAAGGACGCAGTATTTT.

V and J are TRBV9 and TRBJ1-2, with D unclear. The CDR3 sequence is 14 residues long. Germline assignment: CDR1 SGDLS and CDR2 YYNGEE. V lost 0 bases to trimming and J lost 4 bases, with 10 bases between them. This chain's CDR3 is CASSVGAASYGYTF. The CDR3 coding sequence is TGTGCCAGCAGCGTAGGGGCGGCTTCCTATGGCTACACCTTC.

V usage is TRBV12-3 or TRBV12-4 and J usage is TRBJ1-2; 8 bases map to TRBD1. The CDR3 is 13 amino acids. J gave up 4 bases and V 3 bases, and 1 base lay outside the gene matches. The CDR3 DNA sequence: TGTGCCAGCAGTTTTGGGACAGGCTATGGCTACACCTTC. Amino acids: CASSFGTGYGYTF.

This clone occurred a few times. The V call is TRBV6-5, the J call TRBJ1-1, with D unclear. Trimming pared 0 bases from V and 1 base from J, leaving 6 bases between. CDR3 length: 14 amino acids. The germline CDR1 and CDR2 sequences are MNHEY and SVGAGI. This chain's CDR3 is CASSYSTGNTEAFF. CDR3 nucleotides: TGTGCCAGCAGTTACTCGACGGGGAACACTGAAGCTTTCTTT.

This chain joins TRBV7-2 and TRBJ1-5, with D possibly being TRBD1 (5 bases). There are 13 residues in the CDR3. V was pared by 3 bases and J by 3 bases, with 6 bases between. Germline assignment: CDR1 SGHTA and CDR2 FQGNSA. CDR3 residues: CASSFRDNQPQHF. The CDR3 region has the DNA TGTGCCAGCAGCTTCAGGGACAATCAGCCCCAGCATTTT.

This clone was seen just once. J is TRBJ2-7 and V is TRBV11-3; tentatively, D is TRBD1 (6 bases). The CDR3 consists of 14 residues. Germline V lookup: CDR1 SGHNT, CDR2 YENEEA. Trimming cost V 6 bases and J 0 bases, with 12 bases left between them. The CDR3 nucleotides are TGTGCCAGCAGTAAAGACAGGAACTCCTACGAGCAGTACTTC. Protein sequence: CASSKDRNSYEQYF.

This clone was recorded once. The J gene is TRBJ2-2, the V gene TRBV6-4; TRBD1 aligns across 7 bases. CDR3 size: 14 residues. Germline CDR1 reads MRHNA; CDR2 reads SNTAGT. V dropped 3 bases and J dropped 7; count of bases not matched to a gene: 5. The CDR3 DNA follows: TGTGCCAGCAGTGAAGAGGGGGCCCACGGGGAGCTGTTTTTT. Protein product: CASSEEGAHGELFF.

The chain employs TRBV5-1 and TRBJ1-6, with D unclear. Germline CDR1 is SGHRS and CDR2 is YFSETQ. Trimming took 4 bases from V and 5 from J, leaving 13 bases between them. The CDR3 spans 15 residues. CDR3 sequence reads: CASSPGRYDNSPLHF. CDR3 DNA sequence: TGCGCCAGCAGCCCAGGACGGTACGATAATTCACCCCTCCACTTT.

The chain carries TRBV29-1 and TRBJ1-2; D unclear. The CDR3 contains 15 residues. Germline V gives CDR1 SQVTM, CDR2 ANQGSEA. The V gene lost 7 bases and the J gene lost 0 bases, with 18 bases spanning the gap. This CDR3 reads CSAVSPRRANYGYTF. The CDR3 nucleotides are TGCAGCGCCGTTTCCCCTAGGAGGGCTAACTATGGCTACACCTTC.